What follows is one T cell receptor (beta chain) and its context. Its target antigen remains unknown. These data belong to a study of cytomegalovirus exposure and HLA in healthy donors (dated by TCRdb to 2017 to 2019). For the wider study: An earlier analysis of roughly 500 of the donors reported about 250 Gb of sequence data and some 120 million unique TCR beta sequences from about 179 million T cells. Roughly 300 gigabases of sequencing data and approximately 85 million unique TCR sequences were included in an early release covering about 620 HLA-typed donors. Of the roughly 400 genotyped donors, approximately 83% fell in the genetic ancestry cluster associated with self-reported Caucasian donors. The study aimed to test whether cataloging public T cell receptors could reveal signatures of past pathogen exposure. The study used immunosequencing to profile the T cell repertoires of more than 650 subjects and linked those repertoires to cytomegalovirus serostatus. Along with the roughly 670-subject first cohort, a separate validation cohort of 120 different subjects was used. The study combined high-throughput TCR immunosequencing, statistical association of individual TCRs with disease status, and machine learning to predict cytomegalovirus infection status. To study patterns of TCR occurrence, a later analysis re-analyzed previously published TCR beta repertoires from around 670 donors and added high-resolution HLA genotyping. Rather than drawing on any new phenotypic data, the later analysis identified candidate immune exposures from TCR beta sequences and the way those sequences occurred across donors. An earlier analysis of several hundred of the donors applied high-throughput TCR beta sequencing to assess whether each TCR beta V gene segment acted as functional or pseudogenic. Alongside the repertoire data, information on donor age, sex, ethnicity and CMV serostatus was compiled. A later genetic analysis took genome-wide SNP genotypes for about 55% of the roughly 670 donors and used that subset as a discovery cohort. Every repertoire in the discovery cohort had been generated on one and the same sequencing platform. Class I and class II HLA loci were covered by the typing at four-digit resolution. The number of typed donors differed by locus: about 629-640 for A, B, C, DRB1 and DQB1; approximately 520 for DQA1; 606 for DPA1; and around 450 for DPB1. Four or five DR-DQ haplotypes were handled as single units for association and clustering because linkage in the cohort was strong. Among 398 genotyped donors of the cohort, an average of roughly 230,000 unique TCR beta nucleotide sequences was sequenced per donor, of which about 19% were non-productive.

What the research found in general, with its limitations: Several of the top co-occurrence clusters appeared to be linked to parvovirus B19, influenza, CMV and Epstein-Barr virus, according to a later analysis. V-gene and J-gene trimming of TCR beta chains was associated with a missense DCLRE1C variant in a later genetic analysis, and the association was replicated in an independent cohort. While some public TCRs were present in many individuals, most TCR sequences turned up only very rarely across donors. According to a later analysis, most CMV-associated TCR beta chains appeared to be HLA-restricted, and the HLA associations seemed to be driven largely by CMV exposure. A further reported finding was that TCR beta sequences accurately predicted the HLA-A and HLA-B alleles for most subjects in the first cohort. Because HLA typing was missing for some donors at each locus, association tests included only the typed subset. A few of the identified cytomegalovirus-associated TCR beta chains were confirmed in vitro to be specific for cytomegalovirus antigens. The sequencing pipeline was judged likely to have produced a cluster of highly shared sequence variants as a technical artifact. Because counts were too low, seventeen rarely observed V segments, including chromosome 9 orphons, were excluded from the earlier analysis of some 590 of the donors. At a false discovery rate of 0.05, a later analysis linked around 17,000 TCR beta sequences to specific HLA alleles. Immune exposure information for the cohort was limited to CMV serostatus. A later analysis found that TCR association rates varied across HLA loci, with DRB1 alleles showing the most associated TCRs and HLA-C alleles the fewest. An earlier analysis of some 560 of the donors showed that most TCR beta V segments appeared in productive rearrangements either about 87% or about 30% of the time, which broadly matched IMGT annotations. The cohort was sequenced for TCR beta chains only, and without alpha or paired-chain data the features that could be detected were limited. Linkage disequilibrium might explain the correlated functional status among segregating V segments, but an unknown experimental factor could not be ruled out. Assigning TCR associations to individual alleles was difficult when HLA alleles, especially DR and DQ, strongly co-occurred. Sequencing depth was assumed to be roughly uniform across donors in the presence/absence analyses, though that assumption may not hold. A later genetic analysis reported fewer N-insertions in productive TCRs among donors in an Asian-associated ancestry cluster than the roughly 650-donor mean. The classifier was reported to diagnose cytomegalovirus status with high specificity and sensitivity in both the original and validation cohorts. A later analysis found that HLA-associated TCR beta chains were more clonally expanded and had lower generation probabilities than equally common non-associated chains. It was suggested by the authors that the approach could potentially be generalized to other disease states and immunological phenotypes. The 87-base-pair reads could not distinguish some IMGT-functional V segments, including TRBV6-2 and TRBV6-3, so those segments were excluded. The study gave a list of 150 to 200 TCR beta chains associated with cytomegalovirus.

The V and J ends are trimmed by 4 bases and 1 base, leaving 14 bases between them. CDR1 and CDR2, per the germline V gene, are SGHRS and YFSETQ. The CDR3 spans 15 residues, from the cysteine through the phenylalanine. Solely the CDR3 DNA is kept, with 45 bases framed from the first base. Library generation was performed with the immunoSEQ multiplex PCR assay. A mixture of 60 forward primers for TCR Vbeta segments and 13 reverse primers for TCR Jbeta segments was used in the multiplex PCR. The CDR3 region of rearranged TCR beta genes was amplified from genomic DNA by a multiplex PCR assay. On the Illumina HiSeq System, the amplified TCR beta libraries were sequenced as 87-base-pair reads. Per the authors' processing: A later analysis counted about 82 million unique TCR beta chains across the roughly 700 repertoires, and around 9.9 million of these chains were shared by at least two donors. To remove PCR and sequencing errors, raw reads were error-corrected and collapsed into unique sequences using a nearest-neighbor algorithm that merged closely related sequences. Alignment of CDR3 sequences to IMGT reference sequences was used to assign V, D and J gene segments. For a sequence to be retained, a match of at least six nucleotides to both a V gene segment and a J gene segment was required. Rearrangements were called productive when the CDR3 lacked stop codons and stayed in frame with V and J; all others were non-productive. CDR3 was defined by IMGT convention, running from the second conserved V-encoded cysteine to the conserved J-encoded phenylalanine. The earlier analysis of a few hundred of the donors excluded any sequence lacking an unambiguous match to a single V gene segment. In an earlier analysis of about 590 of the donors, a V segment was called functional when productive rearrangements were above 56.7%, and segregating when the standard deviation between donors exceeded 5%. A statistical classification framework was built to diagnose cytomegalovirus status from the catalog of TCR beta chain sequences. In a later analysis, TCR nucleotide sequences were compared against IMGT/GENE-DB human TR gene sequences so that V and J genes could be assigned. A later analysis assigned CDR3 sequences and most-parsimonious VDJ recombination scenarios with the TCRdist pipeline. In a later analysis, every TCR beta chain was defined by the combination of its CDR3 amino acid sequence and its V-gene family, and reads without a unique V-gene family were dropped. In a later analysis, a few hundred highly shared, low-generation-probability nucleotide sequences were removed to address suspected cross-contamination and a sequencing artifact. For each public chain, a later analysis derived a clonal expansion index from normalized ranks of inferred template counts within each repertoire. Generation probabilities in a later analysis came from a VDJ recombination model fitted to out-of-frame rearrangements, and those results were checked against IGoR. Hypergeometric tests were used in a later analysis to score TCR-TCR, TCR-HLA and TCR-CMV co-occurrence, with a repertoire-size bias correction applied to the TCR pairs. A later analysis estimated false discovery rates by permuting HLA or CMV assignments 20 times. A later analysis grouped co-occurring TCRs with DBSCAN, adding TCRdist sequence similarity when clustering within HLA-allele-positive subsets. For co-occurrence clustering, repertoires with fewer than 30,000 or more than 120,000 public chains were excluded, along with five repertoires with anomalous nucleotide sharing. The table was pulled from immuneACCESS by TCRdb, which kept in-frame rearrangements only. Such tables lose some clones; where checked, under half of the loss comes from unresolved V genes, and the rest has no known cause. V and J calls and clone size follow that table, whereas D and trimming were derived from the DNA. The sample's records list some 150,000 clones. Less than 3% of the sample comes from the top ten.

The cohort was made up of roughly 670 healthy bone marrow donors. Cohort members were all nominally healthy when sampled, although unrecorded immune exposures were likely present. The donor tested CMV seronegative and was one of the 352 seronegative cohort members. A peripheral blood sample was provided by each donor, and peripheral blood mononuclear cells were used for TCR beta sequencing. Genomic DNA was extracted from the blood cell samples with the Qiagen DNeasy Blood Extraction Kit. Sequencing was carried out using PBMCs. The rearrangement combines TRBV5-1 with TRBJ1-1; TRBD1 is possibly the D segment (6 matching bases). The clonotype comes from a middle-aged man in good health and CMV-seronegative. The DNA sequence is as follows: TGCGCCAGCAGCCCTTTGGGACAACGGAACACTGAAGCTTTCTTT. Translated, this gives CASSPLGQRNTEAFF.